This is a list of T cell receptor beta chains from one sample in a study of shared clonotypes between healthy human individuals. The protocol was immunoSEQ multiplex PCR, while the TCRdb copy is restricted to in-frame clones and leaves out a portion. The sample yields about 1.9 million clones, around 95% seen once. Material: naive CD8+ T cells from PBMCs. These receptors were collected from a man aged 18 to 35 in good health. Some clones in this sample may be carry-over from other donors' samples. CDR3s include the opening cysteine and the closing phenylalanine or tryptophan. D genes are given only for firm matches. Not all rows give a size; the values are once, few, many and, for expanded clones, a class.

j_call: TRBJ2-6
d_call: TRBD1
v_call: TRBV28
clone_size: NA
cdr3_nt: TGTGCCAGCACGGGGACAGAGAGTCTGTCTGGGGCCAACGTCCTGACTTTC
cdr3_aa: CASTGTESLSGANVLTF

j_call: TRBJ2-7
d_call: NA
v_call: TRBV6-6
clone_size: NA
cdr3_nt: TGTGCCAGCAGTTACTCGACCCACTACGAGCAGTACTTC
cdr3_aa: CASSYSTHYEQYF

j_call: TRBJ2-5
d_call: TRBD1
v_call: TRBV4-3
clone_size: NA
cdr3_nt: TGCGCCAGCAGCCGAGGGACAGGGGGACAAGAGACCCAGTACTTC
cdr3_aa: CASSRGTGGQETQYF

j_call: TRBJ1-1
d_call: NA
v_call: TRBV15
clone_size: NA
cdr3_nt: TGTGCCACCAGCAGAGAGGTGGGCGGTGAAGCTTTCTTT
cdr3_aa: CATSREVGGEAFF

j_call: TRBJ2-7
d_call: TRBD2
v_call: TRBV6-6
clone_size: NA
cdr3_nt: TGTGCCAGCAGTTACATGGGCGGGGAGGGCGAGCAGTACTTC
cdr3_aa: CASSYMGGEGEQYF

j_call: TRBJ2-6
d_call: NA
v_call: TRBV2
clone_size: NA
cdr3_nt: TGTGCCAGCAGTGACCTGCTCGGGGCCAACGTCCTGACTTTC
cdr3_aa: CASSDLLGANVLTF

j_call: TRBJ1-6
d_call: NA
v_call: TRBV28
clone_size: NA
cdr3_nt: TGTGCCAGCAGGTTTTCAGGGAGCTCCTATAATTCACCCCTCCACTTT
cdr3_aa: CASRFSGSSYNSPLHF

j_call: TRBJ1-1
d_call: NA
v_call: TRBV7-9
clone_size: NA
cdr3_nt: TGTGCCAGCAGCTTGGGCAGGGCCGACACTGAAGCTTTCTTT
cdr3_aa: CASSLGRADTEAFF

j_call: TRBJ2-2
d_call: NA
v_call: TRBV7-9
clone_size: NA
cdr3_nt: TGTGCCAGCAGCACCGGCAGTACCACCGGGGAGCTGTTTTTT
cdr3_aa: CASSTGSTTGELFF

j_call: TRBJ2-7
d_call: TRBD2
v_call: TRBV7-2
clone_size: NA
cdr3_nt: TGTGCCAGCAGCTTAGTTTCGGGAGGGATCTACGAGCAGTACTTC
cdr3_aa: CASSLVSGGIYEQYF

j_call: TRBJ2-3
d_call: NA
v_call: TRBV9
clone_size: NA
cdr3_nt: TGTGCCAGCAGCTTCTCCCGCACAGATACGCAGTATTTT
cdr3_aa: CASSFSRTDTQYF

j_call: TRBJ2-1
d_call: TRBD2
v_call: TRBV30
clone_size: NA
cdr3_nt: TGTGCCTGGGGACTAGCGGCCAATGAGCAGTTCTTC
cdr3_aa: CAWGLAANEQFF

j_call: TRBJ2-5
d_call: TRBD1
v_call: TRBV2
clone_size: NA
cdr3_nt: TGTGCCAGCAGTGTGGGGACAGGGTTTGTGGAGACCCAGTACTTC
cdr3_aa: CASSVGTGFVETQYF

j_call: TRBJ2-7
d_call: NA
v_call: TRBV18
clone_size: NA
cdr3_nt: TGTGCCAGCTCACCCTCTGGGGGCAACGAGCAGTACTTC
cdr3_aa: CASSPSGGNEQYF

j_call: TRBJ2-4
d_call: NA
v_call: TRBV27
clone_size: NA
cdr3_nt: TGTGCCAGCAGCCCTGCGGGACAAATGGGCATTCAGTACTTC
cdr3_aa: CASSPAGQMGIQYF

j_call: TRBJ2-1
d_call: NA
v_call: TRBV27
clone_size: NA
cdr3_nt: TGTGCCAGCAGAACAGGGTGGGATGAGCAGTTCTTC
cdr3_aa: CASRTGWDEQFF

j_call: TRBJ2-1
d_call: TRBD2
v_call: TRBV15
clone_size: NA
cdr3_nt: TGTGCCACCGGGACTAGCGGTAATGAGCAGTTCTTC
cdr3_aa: CATGTSGNEQFF

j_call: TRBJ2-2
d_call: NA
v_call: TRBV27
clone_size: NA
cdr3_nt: TGTGCCAGCAGTTTATCGGAGACCGGGGAGCTGTTTTTT
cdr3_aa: CASSLSETGELFF

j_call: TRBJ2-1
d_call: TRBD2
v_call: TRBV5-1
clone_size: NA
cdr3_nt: TGCGCCAGCAGTCCAACCGGTGCGGGACTAGCCATCAATGAGCAGTTCTTC
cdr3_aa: CASSPTGAGLAINEQFF

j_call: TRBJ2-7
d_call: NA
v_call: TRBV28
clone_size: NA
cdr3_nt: TGTGCCAGCAGTTTGTATCTAGGGCCCTACGAGCAGTACTTC
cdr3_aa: CASSLYLGPYEQYF

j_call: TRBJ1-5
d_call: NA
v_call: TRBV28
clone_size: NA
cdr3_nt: TGTGCCGGCAGTTGGGGTGTCGGGACGAATCAGCCCCAGCATTTT
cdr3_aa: CAGSWGVGTNQPQHF

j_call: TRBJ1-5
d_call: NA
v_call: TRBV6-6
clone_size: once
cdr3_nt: TGTGCCAGCAGTTACGGTCTGGGGGAAAATCAGCCCCAGCATTTT
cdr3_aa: CASSYGLGENQPQHF

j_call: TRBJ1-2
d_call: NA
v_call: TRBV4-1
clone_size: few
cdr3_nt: TGCGCCAGCAGCTCTGGGGCTAACTATGGCTACACCTTC
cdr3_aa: CASSSGANYGYTF

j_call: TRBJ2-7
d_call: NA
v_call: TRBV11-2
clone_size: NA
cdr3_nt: TGTGCCAGCAGCTTTTACTCCTACGAGCAGTACTTC
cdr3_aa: CASSFYSYEQYF

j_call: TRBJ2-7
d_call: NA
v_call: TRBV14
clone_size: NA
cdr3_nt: TGTGCCAGCAGCCAAAAGGGTGGGCAGCGGGTCGAGCAGTACTTC
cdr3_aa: CASSQKGGQRVEQYF

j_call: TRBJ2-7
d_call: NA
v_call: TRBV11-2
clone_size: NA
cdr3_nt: TGTGCCAGCAGCTTAGGCCCATTGCGGGAGCAGTACTTC
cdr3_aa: CASSLGPLREQYF

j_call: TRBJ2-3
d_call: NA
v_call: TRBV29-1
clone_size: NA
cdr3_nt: TGCAGCGTAGATAGCGGATATAGCACAGATACGCAGTATTTT
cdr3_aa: CSVDSGYSTDTQYF

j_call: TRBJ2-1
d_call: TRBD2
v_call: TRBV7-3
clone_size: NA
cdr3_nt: TGTGCCAGCAGCTTAATTGGCGGGAGTCAGAATGAGCAGTTCTTC
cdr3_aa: CASSLIGGSQNEQFF

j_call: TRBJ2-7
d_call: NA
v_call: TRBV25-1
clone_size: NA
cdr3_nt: TGTGCCAGCAGTGAAGGGGAATTTCCCTCCTACGAGCAGTACTTC
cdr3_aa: CASSEGEFPSYEQYF

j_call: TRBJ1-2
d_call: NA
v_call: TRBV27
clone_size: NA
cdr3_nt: TGTGCCAGCAGAGGGGTTAAGGGCTACACCTTC
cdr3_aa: CASRGVKGYTF

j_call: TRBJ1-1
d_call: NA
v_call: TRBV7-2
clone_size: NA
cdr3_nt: TGTGCCAGCAGCCGCGCTTTCTGGGGGCGACCTGAAGCTTTCTTT
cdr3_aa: CASSRAFWGRPEAFF

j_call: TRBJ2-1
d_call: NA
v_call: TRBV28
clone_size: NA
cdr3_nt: TGTGCCAGCAGTTTATTTGGGTCCGGAGACAATGAGCAGTTCTTC
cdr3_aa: CASSLFGSGDNEQFF

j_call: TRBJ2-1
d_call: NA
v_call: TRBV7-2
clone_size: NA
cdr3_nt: TGTGCCAGCAGCGGGAGGACTGGAGGTCGTGAGCAGTTCTTC
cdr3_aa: CASSGRTGGREQFF

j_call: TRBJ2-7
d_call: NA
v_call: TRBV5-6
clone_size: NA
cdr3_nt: TGTGCCAGCAGCCAAGGTACAATTTTCTACGAGCAGTACTTC
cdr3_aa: CASSQGTIFYEQYF

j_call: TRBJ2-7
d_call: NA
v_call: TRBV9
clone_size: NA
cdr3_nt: TGTGCCAGCAGCGTAGGGGGTGCCAGCTCCTACGAGCAGTACTTC
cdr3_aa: CASSVGGASSYEQYF

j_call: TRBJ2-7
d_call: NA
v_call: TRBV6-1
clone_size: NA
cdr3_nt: TGTGCCAGCAGTGAATTTGGGGGCGCCTACGAGCAGTACTTC
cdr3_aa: CASSEFGGAYEQYF

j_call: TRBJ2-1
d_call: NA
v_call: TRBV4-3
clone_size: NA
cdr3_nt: TGCGCCAGCAGCCAAGTTTTTCCGGGAGAATGGGGCAATGAGCAGTTCTTC
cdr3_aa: CASSQVFPGEWGNEQFF

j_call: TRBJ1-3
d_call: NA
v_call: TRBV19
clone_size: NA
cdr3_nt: TGTGCCAGTAGCCCCCCTCTGCGGAAACCTCCTGGAAACACCATATATTTT
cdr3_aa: CASSPPLRKPPGNTIYF

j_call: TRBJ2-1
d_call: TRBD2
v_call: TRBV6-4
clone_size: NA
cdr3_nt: TGTGCCAGCAGTGACTCGGGACTAGCCCATCATGAGCAGTTCTTC
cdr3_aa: CASSDSGLAHHEQFF

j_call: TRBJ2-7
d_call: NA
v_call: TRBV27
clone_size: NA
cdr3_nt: TGTGCCAGCAGTCAACGGGACACCTTCTACGAGCAGTACTTC
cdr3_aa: CASSQRDTFYEQYF

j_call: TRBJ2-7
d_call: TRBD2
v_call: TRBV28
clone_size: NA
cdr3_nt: TGTGCCAGCAGTTATCTAGCGGGAGGACCCTACGAGCAGTACTTC
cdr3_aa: CASSYLAGGPYEQYF

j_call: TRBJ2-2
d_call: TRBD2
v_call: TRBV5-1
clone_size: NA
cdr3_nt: TGCGCCAGCAGCTCCCCAATAGCGGGACTGACCGGGGAGCTGTTTTTT
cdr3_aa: CASSSPIAGLTGELFF

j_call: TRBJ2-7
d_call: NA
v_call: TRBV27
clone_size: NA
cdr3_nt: TGTGCCAGCAGTTTATCCCTTGCTAGCCGCTACGAGCAGTACTTC
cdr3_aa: CASSLSLASRYEQYF

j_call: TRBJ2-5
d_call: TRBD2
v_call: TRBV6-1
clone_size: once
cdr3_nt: TGTGCCAGCAGCCCCTTCCTAGCGGAAGAGACCCAGTACTTC
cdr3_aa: CASSPFLAEETQYF

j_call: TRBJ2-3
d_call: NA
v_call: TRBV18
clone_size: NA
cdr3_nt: TGTGCCAGCTCACCATACGGTCATGGGGGCACAGATACGCAGTATTTT
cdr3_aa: CASSPYGHGGTDTQYF

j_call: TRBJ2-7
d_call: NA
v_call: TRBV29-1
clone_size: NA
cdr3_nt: TGCAGCGTTCGGGACGGCGCCTACGAGCAGTACTTC
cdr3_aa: CSVRDGAYEQYF

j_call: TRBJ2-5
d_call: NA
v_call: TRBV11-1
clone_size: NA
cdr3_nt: TGTGCCAGCAGCCCGGGGACGGACCAAGAGACCCAGTACTTC
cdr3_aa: CASSPGTDQETQYF

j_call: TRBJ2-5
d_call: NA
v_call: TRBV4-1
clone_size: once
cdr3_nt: TGCGCCAGCAGCCAAGATAAGCAGTTACCGCAGTACTTC
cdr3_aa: CASSQDKQLPQYF

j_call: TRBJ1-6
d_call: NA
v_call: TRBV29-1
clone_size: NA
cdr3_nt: TGCAGCGTTGCCAGGGGTAGTAATTCACCCCTCCACTTT
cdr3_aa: CSVARGSNSPLHF

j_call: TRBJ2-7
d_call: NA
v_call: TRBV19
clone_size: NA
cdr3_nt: TGTGCCAGTGGAGAACGGGACCTAAACTACGAGCAGTACTTC
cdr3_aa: CASGERDLNYEQYF

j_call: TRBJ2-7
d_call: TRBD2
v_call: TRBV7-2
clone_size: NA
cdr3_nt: TGTGCCAGCAGCTCCCCACCACTAGCGGGAGGCTACGAGCAGTACTTC
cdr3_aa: CASSSPPLAGGYEQYF

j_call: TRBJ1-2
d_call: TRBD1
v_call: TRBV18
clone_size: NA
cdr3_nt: TGTGCCAGCTCACCGCCGGGACAGGGGTATGGCTACACCTTC
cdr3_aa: CASSPPGQGYGYTF